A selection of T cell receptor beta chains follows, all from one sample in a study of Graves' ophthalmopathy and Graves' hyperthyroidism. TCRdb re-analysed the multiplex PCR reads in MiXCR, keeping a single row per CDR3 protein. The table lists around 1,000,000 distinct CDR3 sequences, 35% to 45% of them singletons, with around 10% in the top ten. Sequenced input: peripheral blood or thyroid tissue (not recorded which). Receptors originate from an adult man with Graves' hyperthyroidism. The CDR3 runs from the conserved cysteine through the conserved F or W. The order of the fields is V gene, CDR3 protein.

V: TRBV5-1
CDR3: CASSLNGRLETQYF

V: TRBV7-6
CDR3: CASSFGPDRDYEQYF

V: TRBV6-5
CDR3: CARLLTTRQETQYF

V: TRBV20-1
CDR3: CSANEPGYEQYF

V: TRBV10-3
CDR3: CATGTGTRTANYGYTF

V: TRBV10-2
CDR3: CASSMRTSVSYEQYF

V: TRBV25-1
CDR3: CASSEGTAFRETQYF

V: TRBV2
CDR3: CASSGKLRGLAGGLYTGELFF

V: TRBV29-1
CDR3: CSVLVKGAGRGNSPLHF

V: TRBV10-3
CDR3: CATGTSGLQETQHF

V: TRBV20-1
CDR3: CSAGQAVGNQPQHF

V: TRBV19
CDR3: CASSILAGLWTGNQPQHF

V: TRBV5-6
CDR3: CASSGGLAGAADTQYF

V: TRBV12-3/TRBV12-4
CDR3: CASSLGKTQYF

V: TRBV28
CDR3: CASSGSDRRREAFF

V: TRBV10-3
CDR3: CASSGVVWGLVGEQYF

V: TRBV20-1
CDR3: CSARPTPQGYGYTF

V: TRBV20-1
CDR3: CSARSKGEKLFF

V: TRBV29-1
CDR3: CSVGRQGASLAFF

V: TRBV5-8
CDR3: CASSLGTAGVNYGYTF

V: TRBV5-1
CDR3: CASSLSGARPYEQYF

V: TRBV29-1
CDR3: CSVEARSSGANVLTF

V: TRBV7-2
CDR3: CASSPKAEPYQETQYF

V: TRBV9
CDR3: CASSVEPDRQETQYF

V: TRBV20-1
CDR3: CSAKGGRLSYEQYF

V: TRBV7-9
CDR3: CASSNPGGGTYEQYF

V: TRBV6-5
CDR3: CASRAGRSSYEQYF

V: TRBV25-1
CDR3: CASSGEGGSNYSNQPQHF

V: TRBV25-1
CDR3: CACSAPGQGGNTIYF

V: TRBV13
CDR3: CASSSHTGRGALVTEAFF

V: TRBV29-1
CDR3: CSVPPGQGENGYTF

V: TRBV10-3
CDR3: CAISVDLSGETQYF

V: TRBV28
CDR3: CAVHGNTEAFF

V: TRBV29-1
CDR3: CSLDDLGTGNTIYF

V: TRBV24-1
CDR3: CAAGGEPGAQYF

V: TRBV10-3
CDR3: CASRLPGHLRETQYF

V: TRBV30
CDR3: CAWTGGAGWTEAFF

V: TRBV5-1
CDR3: CASSLFQRETYEQYF

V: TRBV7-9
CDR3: CASSPGGDGSPLHF

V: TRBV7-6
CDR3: CASSSSQGSQHF

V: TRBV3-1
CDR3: CASSQPRRVEEQYF

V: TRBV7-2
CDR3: CASSSPHVGEQYF

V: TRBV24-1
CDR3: CATSDSSNRDRRAFF

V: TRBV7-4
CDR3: CASSFHLWANVLTF

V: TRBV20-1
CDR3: CSARDWETEAFF

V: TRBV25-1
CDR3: CASSEFWGPYEQYF

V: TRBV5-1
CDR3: CASNPTFSGVYGYTF

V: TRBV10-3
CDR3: CAISGSRASTEAFF

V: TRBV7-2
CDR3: CASSLVGGLATNTGELFF

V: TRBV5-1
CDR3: CASSNQAVGLAGGWVQYF

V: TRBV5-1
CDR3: CASSPGTGPTEAFF

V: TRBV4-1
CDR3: CASSQGQGASPLHF

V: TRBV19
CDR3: CASSPGTCWRCYTF